A single sample gave rise to the 4 T cell receptor beta chains below, sequenced in a study of cytomegalovirus exposure and HLA in healthy donors. Use of 60 Vbeta and 13 Jbeta primers characterized the PCR. Libraries were prepared by immunoSEQ multiplex PCR; TCRdb keeps only in-frame clonotypes and omits some of them. In the table there are fewer than 110,000 clones, more than 65% of which are singletons. Input material: PBMCs. These receptors originate from a woman aged 18-29 years in good health and CMV-seropositive.

This CDR3 is CASSSPRGAGYEQYF. The CDR3 nucleotides read TGTGCCAGCAGCTCCCCCCGGGGGGCCGGCTACGAGCAGTACTTC. The chain carries TRBV5-4 and TRBJ2-7, with D possibly matching TRBD2 (7 bases). CDR3 length: 15 amino acids. Deletions cut 3 bases from V and 3 bases from J, with 16 bases between. Per the germline V gene, CDR1 is SGHNT and CDR2 is YYREEE (reference sequence).

This clone occurred a few times. This chain connects TRBV19 to TRBJ1-2, with a tentative D call TRBD1 (5 bases). This CDR3 region has 18 residues. V was pared by 1 base and J by 7 bases, with 25 bases between. Looked up from germline, CDR1 is LNHDA and CDR2 is SQIVND (reference sequence). The CDR3 region is CASSIVRRKTAGDRGYTF. The CDR3 bases are TGTGCCAGTAGTATAGTTAGGAGGAAAACAGCGGGGGATCGTGGCTACACCTTC. Supplemented by reference TRBV19 and TRBJ1-2, the full variable domain reads DGGITQSPKYLFRKEGQNVTLSCEQNLNHDAMYWYRQDPGQGLRLIYYSQIVNDFQKGDIAEGYSVSREKKESFPLTVTSAQKNPTAFYLCASSIVRRKTAGDRGYTFGSGTRLTVV.

J is TRBJ1-4 and V is TRBV6-1; the D gene is possibly TRBD1 (5 bases). The CDR3 has 16 residues. Germline V lookup: CDR1 MNHNS, CDR2 SASEGT. Trimming pared 2 bases from V and 6 bases from J, leaving 16 bases between. CDR3 in DNA: TGTGCCAGCAGTGAACTTGTAGGGGTAGGGGATGAAAAACTGTTTTTT. Encoded protein: CASSELVGVGDEKLFF.

This chain uses TRBV21-1 with TRBJ1-3. TRBV21-1 is classified as a pseudogene. The CDR3 has 16 residues. The CDR3 protein is CASSKEREGDGNTIYF. CDR3 nucleotides: TGTGCCAGCAGCAAAGAGCGGGAGGGGGATGGAAACACCATATATTTT.